This record concerns one T cell receptor (beta chain) sequence. What it binds is not known. These data are taken from a study of OX40 agonist ivuxolimab in advanced cancers. On the study more broadly: Every 2 weeks, ivuxolimab was infused into the patients intravenously at between 0.01 and 10 mg/kg.

There are 16 residues in the CDR3. The trim removed 2 bases at V and 10 bases at J, leaving 7 bases unmatched. From germline, CDR1 is ENHRY and CDR2 SYGVKD. General study results and limits: Partly responding patients at 0.1-3.0 mg/kg showed some of the smallest clonal expansion.

TCRdb's copy holds only in-frame clones and misses some; the assay was immunoSEQ multiplex PCR. The sample shows approximately 89,000 clones, roughly 91% of them seen only once. This clonotype originated in an adult with an advanced solid tumor such as melanoma, head and neck, liver or kidney cancer. This specimen consisted of CD4+ or CD8+ T cells sorted from blood, obtained in a trial of the OX40 agonist ivuxolimab. V and J are TRBV10-3 and TRBJ1-6; 11 bases match TRBD1. DNA of the CDR3: TGTGCCATCAGTGAGGGACAGGGGGCTCTCGGCTCACCCCTCCACTTT. This sequence encodes CAISEGQGALGSPLHF.